The 27 T cell receptor beta chains below come from one sample, sequenced in a study of OX40 agonist ivuxolimab in advanced cancers. TCRdb keeps only in-frame clones here, not all; method: immunoSEQ multiplex PCR. The sample has tens of thousands of clones; around 82% are singletons. The sequenced sample was CD4+ or CD8+ T cells sorted from blood, obtained in a trial of the OX40 agonist ivuxolimab. The receptors originated from an adult with an advanced solid tumor such as melanoma, head and neck, liver or kidney cancer.

The chain carries TRBV28 and TRBJ1-1, with a possible D match to TRBD1 (5 bases). The germline V gene has CDR1 MDHEN and CDR2 SYDVKM. This CDR3 comprises 16 residues. Trimming cost V 2 bases and J 5 bases, with 18 bases left between them. The CDR3 spells CASSLGWGERSTEAFF. CDR3 bases: TGTGCCAGCAGTTTAGGCTGGGGGGAAAGGAGTACTGAAGCTTTCTTT. Full variable domain (remainder filled in from reference TRBV28 and TRBJ1-1): DVKVTQSSRYLVKRTGEKVFLECVQDMDHENMFWYRQDPGLGLRLIYFSYDVKMKEKGDIPEGYSVSREKKERFSLILESASTNQTSMYLCASSLGWGERSTEAFFGQGTRLTVV.

V gene TRBV28 combines with J gene TRBJ1-4; 9 bases match TRBD1. Germline assignment: CDR1 MDHEN and CDR2 SYDVKM. V lost 6 bases to trimming and J lost 8 bases; unmatched junction nucleotides: 7. The length of the CDR3 is 14 residues. CDR3 coding DNA: TGTGCCAGCAGGAGGACAGGGGATTACGAAAAACTGTTTTTT. This codes for CASRRTGDYEKLFF.

This clone has just one count. This chain joins TRBV19 and TRBJ2-7, with TRBD1 as a possible D gene (5 bases). CDR1 is LNHDA, CDR2 SQIVND, per germline (reference sequence). There are 11 residues in the CDR3. V gave up 6 bases and J gave up 3 bases, with 6 bases separating them. The chain's CDR3 is CASSDSYEQYF. For the CDR3, the DNA is TGTGCCAGTAGCGACAGCTACGAGCAGTACTTC.

This chain joins TRBV4-1 and TRBJ1-6; D perhaps matches TRBD1 (5 bases). Looked up from germline, CDR1 is MGHRA and CDR2 is YSYEKL. The CDR3 is 15 residues long. V was cut by 7 bases and J by 3 bases, with 13 bases left in between. CDR3 loop: CASTGLGLYNSPLHF. The DNA of the CDR3 is TGCGCCAGCACCGGCCTGGGGCTCTATAATTCACCCCTCCACTTT.

DNA of the CDR3: TGTGCCAGCAGCTTAGAGCAGGGGGACACCGGGGAGCTGTTTTTT. This codes for CASSLEQGDTGELFF. The chain uses TRBV7-8 and TRBJ2-2, with 7 bases lining up with TRBD1. The germline V gene has CDR1 SGHVS and CDR2 FQNEAQ. Losses at the gene ends were 1 base for V and 3 bases for J; bases not matched to a gene: 2. This CDR3 region has 15 residues.

This clone has just a few counts. The gene calls are TRBV19 and TRBJ2-2; D is ambiguous. Trimming stripped 2 bases from V and 8 bases from J, with 3 bases between. CDR1 and CDR2 from the germline V gene are LNHDA and SQIVND (reference sequence). The CDR3 contains 11 residues. The CDR3 protein is CASSISGELFF. CDR3 coding DNA: TGTGCCAGTAGTATAAGTGGGGAGCTGTTTTTT.

The chain employs TRBV5-1 and TRBJ2-1; a weak D match, TRBD1 (6 bases). The length of the CDR3 is 15 residues. With 4 bases removed from V and 4 bases from J, the gap between germline ends came to 15 bases. Per germline, CDR1 SGHRS and CDR2 YFSETQ. CDR3 DNA sequence: TGCGCCAGCAGCCCGGGCGGACAGCCATACAATGAGCAGTTCTTC. Translating it yields CASSPGGQPYNEQFF.

This clone was observed a few times. The chain couples TRBV5-1 to TRBJ2-3; D gene uncertain. The CDR3 runs 13 residues. V was pared by 0 bases and J by 4 bases, with 6 bases between. Germline V gene data show CDR1 as SGHRS and CDR2 as YFSETQ. CDR3 bases: TGCGCCAGCAGCTTGGGAGAGGCAGATACGCAGTATTTT. Encoded protein: CASSLGEADTQYF. Drawing the rest from reference TRBV5-1 and TRBJ2-3, the complete variable domain is KAGVTQTPRYLIKTRGQQVTLSCSPISGHRSVSWYQQTPGQGLQFLFEYFSETQRNKGNFPGRFSGRQFSNSRSEMNVSTLELGDSALYLCASSLGEADTQYFGPGTRLTVL.

CDR3 DNA: TGTGCCAGCAGCTCCGGACAGGGACAAGAGACCCAGTACTTC. It codes for CASSSGQGQETQYF. This chain links TRBV7-8 with TRBJ2-5; 8 bases map to TRBD1. V shed 4 bases and J 2 bases; nucleotides not matched to a gene: 3. Germline CDR1 reads SGHVS; CDR2 reads FQNEAQ. The CDR3 is 14 amino acids.

The chain joins TRBV19 to TRBJ1-5, with a possible D match to TRBD1 (5 bases). Germline CDR1 reads LNHDA; CDR2 reads SQIVND (reference sequence). V was shortened by 7 bases and J by 6 bases, with 13 bases between the two germline ends. CDR3 length equals 13 residues. The CDR3 protein is CASTPDTSQPQHF. CDR3 in DNA: TGTGCCAGTACCCCGGACACTTCTCAGCCCCAGCATTTT. The full variable domain, completed using reference TRBV19 and TRBJ1-5, is DGGITQSPKYLFRKEGQNVTLSCEQNLNHDAMYWYRQDPGQGLRLIYYSQIVNDFQKGDIAEGYSVSREKKESFPLTVTSAQKNPTAFYLCASTPDTSQPQHFGDGTRLSIL.

This clone has a handful of counts. The V and J genes are TRBV6-1 and TRBJ1-1, with D uncertain. V was cut by 8 bases and J by 3 bases, with 13 bases left in between. The CDR3 is made up of 13 amino acids. CDR1 MNHNS and CDR2 SASEGT come from the germline V gene. The CDR3 reads CASAFQTYTEAFF. DNA for the CDR3: TGTGCCAGCGCCTTCCAGACCTACACTGAAGCTTTCTTT.

The chain carries TRBV4-1 and TRBJ2-1, with TRBD1 identical over 9 bases. The CDR3 has 15 residues. Looked up from germline, CDR1 is MGHRA and CDR2 is YSYEKL. Losses at the gene ends were 4 bases for V and 7 bases for J; bases not matched to a gene: 8. CDR3 in amino acids: CASSLGTGGRNEQFF. CDR3 sequence (DNA): TGCGCCAGCAGCCTGGGAACAGGGGGCCGGAATGAGCAGTTCTTC.

This clone is a singleton in its sample. The V and J genes are TRBV9 and TRBJ1-4, with D possibly matching TRBD1 (6 bases). Germline V lookup: CDR1 SGDLS, CDR2 YYNGEE. This CDR3 comprises 14 residues. The V gene lost 1 base and the J gene lost 8 bases, with 12 bases spanning the gap. CDR3 bases: TGTGCCAGCAGCGTATCGGGGGCAAACGAAAAACTGTTTTTT. Its translation: CASSVSGANEKLFF. Variable domain in full (rest from reference TRBV9 and TRBJ1-4): DSGVTQTPKHLITATGQRVTLRCSPRSGDLSVYWYQQSLDQGLQFLIQYYNGEERAKGNILERFSAQQFPDLHSELNLSSLELGDSALYFCASSVSGANEKLFFGSGTQLSVL.

The genes are TRBV2 and TRBJ2-1; D not certain. The CDR3 runs to 13 residues. The V end lost 2 bases, the J end lost 11 bases, and 13 bases lay between the germline ends. Germline V lookup: CDR1 SNHLY, CDR2 FYNNEI. CDR3 DNA sequence: TGTGCCAGCAGTGAAATTGTCCCCCATAAGCAGTTCTTC. Translated, it gives CASSEIVPHKQFF. Complete variable domain (other parts from reference TRBV2 and TRBJ2-1): EPEVTQTPSHQVTQMGQEVILRCVPISNHLYFYWYRQILGQKVEFLVSFYNNEISEKSEIFDDQFSVERPDGSNFTLKIRSTKLEDSAMYFCASSEIVPHKQFFGPGTRLTVL.

This chain connects TRBV27 to TRBJ2-3, with 11 bases that match TRBD1. V was pared by 6 bases and J by 0 bases, with 23 bases of the junction left unmatched. The V gene's germline CDR1 is MNHEY and CDR2 SMNVEV (reference sequence). The CDR3 extends over 22 amino acids. The CDR3: CASSPLGQGDLFSAFSTDTQYF. The CDR3 DNA sequence: TGTGCCAGCAGCCCACTGGGACAGGGGGATCTATTTTCTGCATTTAGCACAGATACGCAGTATTTT.

This chain links TRBV10-3 with TRBJ1-5; 9 bases map to TRBD1. V lost 0 bases to trimming and J lost 0 bases; unmatched junction nucleotides: 6. This CDR3 has 18 amino acids. Germline V lookup: CDR1 ENHRY, CDR2 SYGVKD. The CDR3 DNA sequence: TGTGCCATCAGTGAGTCATGGGGACAGGGAGATAGCAATCAGCCCCAGCATTTT. Protein sequence: CAISESWGQGDSNQPQHF.

This rearrangement joins TRBV19 to TRBJ2-1, with 7 nucleotides matching TRBD2. Germline V gene data show CDR1 as LNHDA and CDR2 as SQIVND (reference sequence). J gave up 10 bases and V 7 bases, and 13 bases lay outside the gene matches. This CDR3 region has 14 residues. CDR3 protein: CASNEGGASNEQFF. The CDR3 coding sequence is TGTGCCAGTAATGAGGGAGGGGCCTCGAACGAGCAGTTCTTC.

This chain connects TRBV11-2 to TRBJ2-5; 9 positions agree with TRBD1. The J segment lost 5 bases and the V segment lost 7 bases, leaving 8 bases of the junction unmatched. The CDR3 totals 14 residues. Germline CDR1 SGHAT, CDR2 FQNNGV. The chain's CDR3 is CASNSGTGMETQYF. The CDR3 region has the DNA TGTGCCAGCAACTCCGGGACAGGGATGGAGACCCAGTACTTC.

V usage is TRBV11-2 and J usage is TRBJ2-7; TRBD2 matches at 7 bases. V was clipped by 7 bases and J by 3 bases; unmatched bases: 6. CDR1 and CDR2 from the germline V gene are SGHAT and FQNNGV. The CDR3 has 13 residues. The CDR3 loop is CASTQSGNYEQYF. The CDR3, as DNA: TGTGCCAGCACCCAAAGCGGGAACTACGAGCAGTACTTC.

The V gene is TRBV15, the J gene TRBJ1-1; D unclear. V lost 3 bases to trimming and J lost 4 bases, with 9 bases between them. The length of the CDR3 is 13 residues. In germline, CDR1 is LNHNV, CDR2 YYDKDF (reference sequence). CDR3 protein: CATSRAKGTEAFF. In DNA, the CDR3 is TGTGCCACCAGCAGGGCCAAGGGCACTGAAGCTTTCTTT.

In DNA, the CDR3 is TGTGCAAGTCGCTTCTTGTTGGGGGGGCAAGAGACCCAGTACTTC. Encoded protein: CASRFLLGGQETQYF. The V and J genes are TRBV12-2 and TRBJ2-5; the table's TRBD2 call for D was not verified on the DNA. TRBV12-2 is a documented pseudogene. This CDR3 comprises 15 residues.

The chain is built from TRBV4-1 and TRBJ2-5; a possible D gene is TRBD1 (6 bases). CDR3 length equals 16 residues. Germline V gene lookup returns CDR1 MGHRA and CDR2 YSYEKL. V lost 5 bases and J 2 bases, leaving 18 bases between the germline ends. The CDR3 here is CASSYRAGRGQETQYF. The CDR3 DNA follows: TGCGCCAGCAGCTACAGGGCGGGTCGGGGACAAGAGACCCAGTACTTC.

The rearrangement joins TRBV11-3 to TRBJ2-1; 7 nucleotides align to TRBD2. This CDR3 region has 16 residues. V lost 6 bases to trimming and J lost 4 bases; unmatched junction nucleotides: 12. Germline V gene lookup returns CDR1 SGHNT and CDR2 YENEEA. The CDR3 reads CASSSVSSGQYNEQFF. The CDR3 DNA is TGTGCCAGCAGTTCCGTTTCTAGCGGCCAATACAATGAGCAGTTCTTC.

J is TRBJ2-7 and V is TRBV28; TRBD1 might be the D (6 bases). CDR3 length: 14 residues. V was clipped by 5 bases and J by 1 base, with 12 bases between them. The germline CDR1 and CDR2 sequences are MDHEN and SYDVKM. The CDR3 protein is CASSRYRESYEQYF. CDR3 DNA sequence: TGTGCCAGCAGTCGATACAGGGAGTCCTACGAGCAGTACTTC.

The V and J genes are TRBV19 and TRBJ2-1; 8 positions match TRBD2. The CDR3 covers 14 residues. J gave up 8 bases and V 8 bases, and 11 bases lay outside the gene matches. Germline V lookup: CDR1 LNHDA, CDR2 SQIVND (reference sequence). Here the CDR3 DNA reads TGTGCCAGTGCCCGGGGGGGCGCAATAGATGAGCAGTTCTTC. Translation: CASARGGAIDEQFF.

The V call is TRBV7-9, the J call TRBJ2-7, with D tentatively TRBD2 (5 bases). V was pared by 3 bases and J by 5 bases, with 14 bases between. Germline V gene data show CDR1 as SEHNR and CDR2 as FQNEAQ (reference sequence). The CDR3 totals 14 residues. The CDR3 is CASSFERGFDEQYF. The CDR3 DNA reads as TGTGCCAGCAGCTTCGAGAGAGGGTTCGACGAGCAGTACTTC.

The rearrangement links TRBV5-1 to TRBJ2-7; 11 bases fit TRBD1. The CDR3 extends over 14 amino acids. Trimming cost V 4 bases and J 2 bases; bases outside gene matches: 2. The germline gives CDR1 SGHRS, CDR2 YFSETQ. CDR3 protein: CASSPGQGAYEQYF. CDR3 DNA: TGCGCCAGCAGCCCGGGACAGGGGGCCTACGAGCAGTACTTC.